This TCR beta chain was captured by sequencing in a study of Ad26.COV2.S vaccination and SARS-CoV-2 variants. For the study at large: The COV1001 Ad26.COV2.S trial arm included the donor.

Treatment defined: around 19 received Ad26.COV2.S at low or high dose, single or two shots; a few received placebo; per-sample allocation not given. Sampling happened 63 days after the first vaccine or placebo injection. Notes on this clone: Its specificity is not known.

TCRdb's copy holds only in-frame clones and misses some; the assay was immunoSEQ multiplex PCR. The sample carries about 390,000 clones, 92% recorded once. Study-wide points: Vaccinees displayed broader spike-specific TCR repertoires than placebo recipients.

Trimming took 3 bases from V and 5 from J; bases not matched to a gene: 2. Germline V gene sequence: CDR1 WSHSY, CDR2 SAAADI. The CDR3 runs to 13 residues. The receptor was isolated from a person between 18 and 59 years old who received the Ad26.COV2.S COVID-19 vaccine or a placebo. The chain couples TRBV10-2 to TRBJ2-7; 9 bases align to TRBD1. The input for sequencing was peripheral blood, taken in a trial of Ad26.COV2.S vaccine versus placebo. CDR3 DNA sequence: TGCGCCAGCAGTGAACAGGGGGCAGACGAGCAGTACTTC. Amino acids: CASSEQGADEQYF.